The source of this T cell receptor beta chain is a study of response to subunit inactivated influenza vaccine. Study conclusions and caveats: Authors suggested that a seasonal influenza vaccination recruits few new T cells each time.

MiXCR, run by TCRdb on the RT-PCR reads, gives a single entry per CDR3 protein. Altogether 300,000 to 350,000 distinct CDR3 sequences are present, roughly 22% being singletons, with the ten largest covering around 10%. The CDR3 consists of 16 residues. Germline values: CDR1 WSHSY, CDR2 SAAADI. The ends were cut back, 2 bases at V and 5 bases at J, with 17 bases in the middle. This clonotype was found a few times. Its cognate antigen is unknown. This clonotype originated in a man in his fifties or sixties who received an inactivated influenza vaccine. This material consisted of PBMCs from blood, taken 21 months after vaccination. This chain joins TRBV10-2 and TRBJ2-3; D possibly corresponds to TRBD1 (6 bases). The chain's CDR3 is CASSEADRTGGDTQYF. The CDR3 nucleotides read TGCGCCAGCAGTGAGGCCGACAGGACGGGCGGAGATACGCAGTATTTT.